This T cell receptor (beta chain) appears in the sequencing data of a study of T-cell memory formation after mild COVID-19. Study as a whole: Largely, TCR clusters stayed within a single donor. Study results and limitations: Clones shrinking from day 15 to 85 showed even CD4/CD8 mixes; later expanders tilted CD4+. Memory from before infection featured some responding clones, which suggests cross-reactive memory joined.

This clonotype was found a few times. Its cognate antigen is unknown. Constant-segment primers served in 5'RACE that generated TCR alpha and TCR beta cDNA libraries bearing sample barcodes and UMIs. MiXCR, applied by TCRdb to the 5' RACE reads, yields one record per CDR3 protein. The table records 170,000 or so distinct CDR3 sequences, 20% to 25% of them present only once. This receptor was identified in an adult woman who had mild COVID-19 (a few samples of this study predate the infection). Cell type and time point are not known. The sample consisted of PBMCs or a T cell subset sorted from them (not recorded which).

The CDR3 nucleotides read TGCGCCAGCAGCCAAGCCGGCAGGGGGCCGGGGTATAGCAATCAGCCCCAGCATTTT. Its translation: CASSQAGRGPGYSNQPQHF. The chain recombines TRBV4-1 with TRBJ1-5; 8 nucleotides agree with TRBD1. CDR1 is MGHRA and CDR2 is YSYEKL in the germline V gene. Trimming cost V 1 base and J 0 bases; bases outside gene matches: 11. The CDR3 covers 19 residues.